The 28 T cell receptor beta chains presented below share a single source sample, sequenced in a study of response to subunit inactivated influenza vaccine. MiXCR, run by TCRdb on the RT-PCR reads, gives a single entry per CDR3 protein. The data show about 650,000 distinct CDR3 sequences, 11% to 15% seen once. Sequenced here: PBMCs from blood, sampled 14 to 15 days before vaccination. The receptors come from a man aged 45-65 years who received an inactivated influenza vaccine.

This clonotype was counted at least ten times. V is TRBV20-1 and J is TRBJ2-3, with 8 bases identical to TRBD2. This CDR3 has 15 residues. The junction had 7 bases not matched to a gene; V was cut back by 5 bases and J by 0 bases. Germline V gene data show CDR1 as DFQATT and CDR2 as SNEGSKA (reference sequence). This chain's CDR3 is CSAERERGSTDTQYF. As DNA, the CDR3 is TGCAGTGCTGAGCGGGAGAGGGGTAGCACAGATACGCAGTATTTT.

This clonotype has more than one count but fewer than ten. The chain couples TRBV4-2 to TRBJ2-5; D is possibly TRBD2 (5 bases). The CDR3 length is 13 residues. Germline assignment: CDR1 LGHNA and CDR2 YNFKEQ. V was cut by 4 bases and J by 5 bases, with 11 bases left in between. CDR3 in amino acids: CASSPSSLETQYF. The CDR3 coding sequence is TGTGCCAGCAGCCCTAGCTCTCTTGAGACCCAGTACTTC.

This rearrangement joins TRBV2 to TRBJ2-4; D uncertain. CDR3 length: 11 residues. CDR1 SNHLY and CDR2 FYNNEI come from the germline V gene. V was pared by 5 bases and J by 7 bases, with 6 bases between. This chain's CDR3 is CASSQSNIQYF. CDR3 nucleotides: TGTGCCAGCAGTCAGTCCAACATTCAGTACTTC.

This chain uses TRBV27 with TRBJ2-7, with 8 bases identical to TRBD2. This CDR3 is 14 amino acids long. The trim removed 6 bases at V and 3 bases at J, leaving 7 bases unmatched. Germline CDR1 MNHEY, CDR2 SMNVEV (reference sequence). CDR3 nucleotides: TGTGCCAGCAGGTTAAGAGCGGGAGACTACGAGCAGTACTTC. Translating it yields CASRLRAGDYEQYF.

This clonotype was observed once. The V gene is TRBV3-1, the J gene TRBJ1-1; no clear D gene. CDR1 is LGHDT, CDR2 YNNKEL, per germline (reference sequence). CDR3 length: 14 residues. The ends were cut back, 4 bases at V and 0 bases at J, with 9 bases in the middle. This CDR3 is CASSPGALNTEAFF. DNA of the CDR3: TGTGCCAGCAGCCCCGGCGCCCTGAACACTGAAGCTTTCTTT.

V is TRBV29-1 and J is TRBJ1-1; D call uncertain. CDR1 SQVTM and CDR2 ANQGSEA come from the germline V gene. Trimming removed 4 bases from V and 1 base from J, with 10 bases in between. The CDR3 has 13 residues. CDR3 nucleotides: TGCAGCGTTGCCTCGGGAGGGAACACTGAAGCTTTCTTT. Protein: CSVASGGNTEAFF. The full variable domain, in which reference TRBV29-1 and TRBJ1-1 provide the parts outside the CDR3, is SAVISQKPSRDICQRGTSLTIQCQVDSQVTMMFWYRQQPGQSLTLIATANQGSEATYESGFVIDKFPISRPNLTFSTLTVSNMSPEDSSIYLCSVASGGNTEAFFGQGTRLTVV.

This clonotype came up many times. This chain joins TRBV7-8 and TRBJ1-6; 9 nucleotides match TRBD1. Trimming removed 1 base from V and 10 bases from J; junction bases left unmatched: 14. Germline CDR1 reads SGHVS; CDR2 reads FQNEAQ. The length of the CDR3 is 18 residues. The CDR3: CASSLVTGTGSMRSPLHF. As DNA, the CDR3 is TGTGCCAGCAGCTTAGTTACCGGGACAGGGAGTATGAGATCACCCCTCCACTTT.

A note on this clonotype: Since a much larger clone is just one base distant, this may be a read error. The chain recombines TRBV14 with TRBJ1-2; a weak D match, TRBD1 (6 bases). CDR1 SGHDN and CDR2 FVKESK come from the germline V gene. The CDR3 spans 15 residues. The CDR3 coding sequence is TGTGCCAGCAGCCGCCTTCCGGGGGCAGGATATGGCTACATCTTC. The encoded protein is CASSRLPGAGYGYIF.

This chain connects TRBV20-1 to TRBJ1-4, with D possibly matching TRBD1 (6 bases). The CDR3 extends over 17 amino acids. Germline lookup yields CDR1 DFQATT and CDR2 SNEGSKA (reference sequence). V dropped 3 bases and J dropped 3 bases, with 20 bases sitting between them. The CDR3 DNA is TGCAGTGCTAGCCGCTTTCAGGGGATGGGGGCTAATGAAAAACTGTTTTTT. Protein: CSASRFQGMGANEKLFF.

The chain is built from TRBV2 and TRBJ2-3; tentative D call: TRBD2 (6 bases). V lost 6 bases to trimming and J lost 3 bases, with 19 bases between them. The CDR3 extends over 16 amino acids. The germline gives CDR1 SNHLY, CDR2 FYNNEI. CDR3 sequence reads: CASRFRRVEGTDTQYF. The CDR3 DNA reads TGTGCCAGCAGGTTTCGCAGGGTGGAGGGAACAGATACGCAGTATTTT.

The genes are TRBV6-2 or TRBV6-3 and TRBJ2-7; D remains unclear. This CDR3 spans 11 amino acids. Germline V lookup: CDR1 MNHEY, CDR2 SVGEGT. Trimming pared 7 bases from V and 4 bases from J, leaving 8 bases between. The CDR3 coding sequence is TGTGCCAGCAAATTTCTGTACGAGCAGTACTTC. It translates to CASKFLYEQYF.

Only a few counts were recorded for this clonotype. The rearrangement uses TRBV20-1 and TRBJ2-5; 13 bases match TRBD2. From germline, CDR1 is DFQATT and CDR2 SNEGSKA (reference sequence). The CDR3 loop spans 16 amino acids. Germline trimming cut 3 bases from V and 4 bases from J; bases unmatched to any gene: 8. As DNA, the CDR3 is TGCAGTGCTAGTGTACTAGCGGGGGGGCCATTAGAGACCCAGTACTTC. Encoded protein: CSASVLAGGPLETQYF.

A few counts support this clonotype. J is TRBJ2-7 and V is TRBV7-9; 8 nucleotides match TRBD2. The J segment lost 5 bases and the V segment lost 0 bases, leaving 6 bases of the junction unmatched. CDR3 size: 15 residues. Germline loops: CDR1 SEHNR, CDR2 FQNEAQ (reference sequence). The CDR3 nucleotides read TGTGCCAGCAGCTTAGCGGCTAGCGGGCTCGACGAGCAGTACTTC. Translating gives CASSLAASGLDEQYF.

In its sample, this clonotype was seen a few times. The chain is built from TRBV11-2 and TRBJ2-7; either TRBD1 or TRBD2 may fit D (5 bases each). Trimming removed 5 bases from V and 7 bases from J, with 15 bases in between. CDR3 length: 13 residues. Germline V gene lookup returns CDR1 SGHAT and CDR2 FQNNGV. CDR3 sequence reads: CASSTGPAREQYF. DNA of the CDR3: TGTGCCAGCAGCACGGGGCCGGCCAGGGAGCAGTACTTC.

The chain couples TRBV20-1 to TRBJ2-7, with TRBD2 matching 10 bases. CDR3 length: 16 amino acids. V lost 5 bases and J lost 0; bases outside the gene matches: 10. In germline, CDR1 is DFQATT, CDR2 SNEGSKA (reference sequence). The CDR3 reads CSAPRFSGGLSYEQYF. CDR3 DNA sequence: TGCAGTGCTCCCCGTTTTAGCGGGGGGCTCTCCTACGAGCAGTACTTC.

This chain uses TRBV25-1 with TRBJ2-2; D is unclear. The V and J ends lost 8 bases and 6 bases respectively, with 10 bases between them. Germline loops: CDR1 MGHDK, CDR2 SYGVNS. This CDR3 is built from 12 residues. The DNA of the CDR3 is TGTGCCAGCGGACCAGGTGCCGGGGAGCTGTTTTTT. Protein product: CASGPGAGELFF.

The rearrangement joins TRBV12-3 or TRBV12-4 to TRBJ1-2; D may be TRBD1 (6 bases). This CDR3 has 14 residues. V lost 3 bases to trimming and J lost 4 bases, with 12 bases between them. The CDR3 is CASSFSGAGYGYTF. The CDR3 nucleotides read TGTGCCAGCAGTTTTTCAGGGGCGGGCTATGGCTACACCTTC.

The chain links TRBV6-2 or TRBV6-3 to TRBJ2-2; D might be TRBD2 (7 bases). Germline V gene lookup returns CDR1 MNHEY and CDR2 SVGEGT. Trimming removed 6 bases at V and 3 bases at J, with 29 bases between. The CDR3 totals 20 residues. The CDR3, as DNA: TGTGCCAGCAGACATAGGGGGGGGACAAGGTCGTTTATGGACACCGGGGAGCTGTTTTTT. Its protein product is CASRHRGGTRSFMDTGELFF.

V usage is TRBV3-1 and J usage is TRBJ2-7; D is undetermined. This CDR3 region has 14 residues. CDR1 is LGHDT, CDR2 YNNKEL, per germline (reference sequence). With 0 bases removed from V and 4 bases from J, the gap between germline ends came to 10 bases. The CDR3 DNA reads as TGTGCCAGCAGCCAAGAGGTTGGGTCGTACGAGCAGTACTTC. It is translated as CASSQEVGSYEQYF.

Regarding this clonotype: The junction does not match germline at one end; this may be a read error. V gene TRBV7-2 combines with J gene TRBJ1-1, with D possibly TRBD1 on 6 matching bases. Germline CDR1 and CDR2: SGHTA and FQGNSA. This CDR3 contains 12 residues. The DNA for the CDR3 is TGTGCCAGCAGCTTCCTTAAGGGGGAAGTTTTCTTT. This gives the protein CASSFLKGEVFF.

The chain recombines TRBV14 with TRBJ2-2; possibly TRBD2 for D (6 bases). CDR1 is SGHDN, CDR2 FVKESK, per germline. The CDR3 loop spans 15 amino acids. With 3 bases removed from V and 3 bases from J, the gap between germline ends came to 11 bases. The CDR3: CASSQFTSHTGELFF. CDR3 nucleotides: TGTGCCAGCAGCCAGTTCACTAGCCACACCGGGGAGCTGTTTTTT.

The chain combines TRBV3-1 with TRBJ2-1; D uncertain. This CDR3 has 16 residues. Per the germline V gene, CDR1 is LGHDT and CDR2 is YNNKEL (reference sequence). V shed 3 bases and J shed 1 base, with 13 bases lying between them. CDR3 in DNA: TGTGCCAGCAGCCACCTTGAGGTCCAATCCTACAATGAGCAGTTCTTC. It codes for CASSHLEVQSYNEQFF.

The rearrangement links TRBV4-3 to TRBJ2-1, with D perhaps matching TRBD2 (7 bases). The CDR3 runs 16 residues. CDR1 is LGHNA and CDR2 is YSLEER in the germline V gene. The ends were cut back, 0 bases at V and 7 bases at J, with 16 bases in the middle. The chain's CDR3 is CASSQDFIGGGNEQFF. Here the CDR3 DNA reads TGCGCCAGCAGCCAAGATTTTATAGGGGGGGGTAATGAGCAGTTCTTC.

This clonotype was detected many times. The chain uses TRBV12-3 or TRBV12-4 and TRBJ1-2; possibly TRBD1 for D (6 bases). The V gene lost 2 bases and the J gene lost 4 bases, with 8 bases spanning the gap. CDR3 length: 13 residues. The CDR3 protein is CASSLTGTYGYTF. DNA for the CDR3: TGTGCCAGCAGTTTAACAGGGACCTATGGCTACACCTTC.

The chain combines TRBV12-3 or TRBV12-4 with TRBJ1-2, with unresolved D. The germline V and J ends were trimmed by 4 bases and 10 bases, with 13 bases remaining between them. The CDR3 runs to 12 residues. CDR3 sequence reads: CASSSRSLNYTF. For the CDR3, the DNA is TGTGCCAGCAGTTCACGTAGCCTGAACTACACCTTC.

The chain has TRBV2 and TRBJ2-3; TRBD1 might be the D (6 bases). This CDR3 has 13 residues. Trimming removed 6 bases at V and 2 bases at J, with 9 bases between. The germline CDR1 and CDR2 sequences are SNHLY and FYNNEI. The DNA for the CDR3 is TGTGCCAGCAGGGCAGGGGCCACAGATACGCAGTATTTT. It translates to CASRAGATDTQYF.

This clonotype showed up many times. The chain has TRBV7-2 and TRBJ1-5; unclear D gene. Germline V gene sequence: CDR1 SGHTA, CDR2 FQGNSA. This CDR3 region has 12 residues. V gave up 1 base and J gave up 6 bases, with 4 bases separating them. CDR3 in DNA: TGTGCCAGCAGCTTAGAGGGTCAGCCCCAGCATTTT. It is translated as CASSLEGQPQHF.

This clonotype was recorded a few times. This chain uses TRBV20-1 with TRBJ1-5; D gene uncertain. There are 13 residues in the CDR3. V shed 2 bases and J shed 9 bases, with 14 bases lying between them. Germline CDR1 and CDR2: DFQATT and SNEGSKA (reference sequence). This chain's CDR3 is CSARSTAEGPQHF. The CDR3 DNA is TGCAGTGCTAGATCAACCGCCGAGGGGCCCCAGCATTTT.